One sample yielded the 24 T cell receptor beta chains listed below, sequenced in a study of cytomegalovirus exposure and HLA in healthy donors. Generated by immunoSEQ multiplex PCR, the TCRdb table keeps only in-frame clones and is missing some. The sample has 110,000 to 150,000 clones, 75% to 90% seen once. Sequenced sample: PBMCs. These receptors all come from a woman younger than 45 in good health and CMV-seropositive.

The chain combines TRBV5-1 with TRBJ2-3, with TRBD2 identical over 8 bases. This CDR3 is built from 16 residues. Trimming cost V 2 bases and J 0 bases; bases outside gene matches: 5. Germline assignment: CDR1 SGHRS and CDR2 YFSETQ. CDR3 coding DNA: TGCGCCAGCAGCTTCCCGGGAGGGGGGAGCACAGATACGCAGTATTTT. It codes for CASSFPGGGSTDTQYF.

J is TRBJ2-7 and V is TRBV28; D not resolved. Trimming stripped 1 base from V and 2 bases from J, with 9 bases between. Looked up from germline, CDR1 is MDHEN and CDR2 is SYDVKM. The CDR3 sequence is 14 residues long. CDR3 amino acids: CASSLSVFPYEQYF. The CDR3 DNA reads TGTGCCAGCAGTTTATCAGTTTTCCCCTACGAGCAGTACTTC.

The V and J genes are TRBV7-2 and TRBJ2-7; 10 bases match TRBD1. J was trimmed by 2 bases and V by 5 bases; bases with no gene match: 9. CDR1 is SGHTA, CDR2 FQGNSA, per germline. This CDR3 contains 16 residues. In DNA form, the CDR3 reads TGTGCCAGCAGCCTCAAGGGGACAGGGGTAGCCTACGAGCAGTACTTC. It specifies CASSLKGTGVAYEQYF.

For the CDR3, the DNA is TGTGCCAGCGGACCCCACAGGGGGACCCCCTATGGCTACACCTTC. This translates into CASGPHRGTPYGYTF. The chain combines TRBV2 with TRBJ1-2, with TRBD1 identical over 8 bases. The CDR3 is 15 residues long. Trimming took 8 bases from V and 4 from J; bases not matched to a gene: 12. Per the germline V gene, CDR1 is SNHLY and CDR2 is FYNNEI.

This clone showed up just once. This chain joins TRBV6-1 and TRBJ2-4; D is unresolved. Per germline, CDR1 MNHNS and CDR2 SASEGT. There are 13 residues in the CDR3. Trimming left V 5 bases short and J 5 bases short, with 10 bases between. CDR3 sequence: CASSQYVENIQYF. The DNA of the CDR3 is TGTGCCAGCAGTCAATACGTAGAAAACATTCAGTACTTC.

This chain connects TRBV21-1 to TRBJ2-1; the table's D call of TRBD1 was not tested on the DNA. TRBV21-1 is classified as a pseudogene. The CDR3 length is 15 residues. The DNA for the CDR3 is TGTGCCAGCAGCCGGGACAGCCTTTCCTACAATGAGCAGTTCTTC. It translates to CASSRDSLSYNEQFF.

This chain uses TRBV28 with TRBJ1-2, with a weak D call TRBD1 (6 bases). This CDR3 contains 13 residues. Germline CDR1 MDHEN, CDR2 SYDVKM. Trimming took off 5 bases at V and 5 bases at J, with 12 bases between the two ends. As DNA, the CDR3 is TGTGCCAGCAGTCCCGAACAGGGATATGGCTACACCTTC. Translation gives CASSPEQGYGYTF.

V gene TRBV7-6 combines with J gene TRBJ1-1, with D perhaps matching TRBD1 (6 bases). CDR1 is SGHVS, CDR2 FNYEAQ, per germline. This CDR3 region has 14 residues. V was shortened by 5 bases and J by 0 bases, with 10 bases between the two germline ends. CDR3 coding DNA: TGTGCCAGCAGCCAGGGACAAGTGAACACTGAAGCTTTCTTT. Translation: CASSQGQVNTEAFF.

The J gene is TRBJ2-2, the V gene TRBV29-1; TRBD2 might be the D (5 bases). This CDR3 has 17 residues. Per germline, CDR1 SQVTM and CDR2 ANQGSEA. The ends were cut back, 6 bases at V and 4 bases at J, with 24 bases in the middle. The CDR3, as DNA: TGCAGCGTATTGTCTATTTCGCGACGAGAGGGCACCGGGGAGCTGTTTTTT. It specifies CSVLSISRREGTGELFF.

The chain carries TRBV11-1 and TRBJ2-2; 8 bases line up with TRBD1. The CDR3 contains 14 residues. CDR1 and CDR2 (germline): SGHAT, FQDESV (reference sequence). The ends lost 3 bases at V and 5 bases at J; junction bases unmatched: 2. Here the CDR3 DNA reads TGTGCCAGCAGCTTCAGGGGGCGGACCGGGGAGCTGTTTTTT. Its protein product is CASSFRGRTGELFF.

J is TRBJ2-5 and V is TRBV5-1; D remains unclear. This CDR3 has 16 amino acids. The V gene lost 4 bases and the J gene lost 2 bases, with 18 bases spanning the gap. Germline assignment: CDR1 SGHRS and CDR2 YFSETQ. CDR3 sequence (DNA): TGCGCCAGCAGCCCTGCTCCCACCAGGTGGCAAGAGACCCAGTACTTC. The encoded protein is CASSPAPTRWQETQYF.

With respect to this clone: Additional DNA sequences in this sample encode the identical CDR3. This chain's CDR3 is CASSLARVGEQFF. DNA of the CDR3: TGCGCCAGCAGCTTGGCCCGGGTGGGTGAGCAGTTCTTC. V is TRBV5-1 and J is TRBJ2-1; D not certain. Looked up from germline, CDR1 is SGHRS and CDR2 is YFSETQ. V lost 0 bases and J 9 bases, leaving 10 bases between the germline ends. The CDR3 extends over 13 amino acids.

The V and J genes are TRBV16 and TRBJ1-4; D is possibly TRBD1 (5 bases). The CDR3 spans 16 residues. Trimming cost V 3 bases and J 8 bases, with 19 bases left between them. CDR1 is KGHSY and CDR2 is FQNENV in the germline V gene. The CDR3 DNA reads as TGTGCCAGCAGCCACGACGTTTCAGGGCTCGCAGAAAAACTGTTTTTT. Translation: CASSHDVSGLAEKLFF.

The gene calls are TRBV28 and TRBJ2-7; 9 bases are shared with TRBD1. Germline trimming cut 6 bases from V and 4 bases from J; bases unmatched to any gene: 7. This CDR3 is built from 14 residues. Germline V CDR1 and CDR2: MDHEN, SYDVKM. In DNA form, the CDR3 reads TGTGCCAGCAGACCCGGGACAGGGATTTACGAGCAGTACTTC. It yields the protein CASRPGTGIYEQYF.

This clone was counted once. This chain joins TRBV28 and TRBJ2-2, with TRBD1 identical over 11 bases. Germline V gene sequence: CDR1 MDHEN, CDR2 SYDVKM. The CDR3 consists of 13 residues. The V and J ends lost 8 bases and 6 bases, in that order; junction bases with no gene match: 2. CDR3 sequence reads: CASGGQGAGELFF. The CDR3 nucleotides are TGTGCCAGCGGGGGACAGGGGGCCGGGGAGCTGTTTTTT.

This clone has a handful of counts. J is TRBJ1-2 and V is TRBV6-1; perhaps TRBD1 as D (5 bases). The germline V gene has CDR1 MNHNS and CDR2 SASEGT. The CDR3 has 11 residues. Trimming removed 6 bases from V and 5 bases from J, with 7 bases in between. Here the CDR3 reads CASRSGYGYTF. The CDR3 nucleotides are TGTGCCAGCAGGTCAGGGTATGGCTACACCTTC.

V usage is TRBV27 and J usage is TRBJ1-5; TRBD1 is a possible D gene (6 bases). The length of the CDR3 is 16 residues. V lost 4 bases and J 4 bases, leaving 17 bases between the germline ends. Germline V gene sequence: CDR1 MNHEY, CDR2 SMNVEV (reference sequence). The CDR3 bases are TGTGCCAGCAGTTCCACCTCAGGGGTTAGTAATCAGCCCCAGCATTTT. Amino acids: CASSSTSGVSNQPQHF.

This clone was found once. V gene TRBV5-4 combines with J gene TRBJ1-6, with 7 nucleotides matching TRBD1. Germline CDR1 is SGHNT and CDR2 is YYREEE (reference sequence). The CDR3 extends over 15 amino acids. The ends lost 4 bases at V and 5 bases at J; junction bases unmatched: 6. CDR3 in DNA: TGTGCCAGCAGCCCCCGGGACAGCCATAATTCACCCCTCCACTTT. Its translation is CASSPRDSHNSPLHF.

This clone was observed a single time. The chain has TRBV5-6 and TRBJ2-7; TRBD2 might be the D (6 bases). This CDR3 is 14 amino acids long. Germline V CDR1 and CDR2: SGHDT, YYEEEE. Trimming took 0 bases from V and 5 from J, leaving 12 bases between them. The CDR3 spells CASSLAGGLDEQYF. As DNA, the CDR3 is TGTGCCAGCAGCTTGGCTGGAGGGTTAGACGAGCAGTACTTC.

The chain is built from TRBV19 and TRBJ1-1; D possibly corresponds to TRBD1 (5 bases). From germline, CDR1 is LNHDA and CDR2 SQIVND (reference sequence). The length of the CDR3 is 14 residues. V lost 5 bases and J 4 bases, leaving 14 bases between the germline ends. CDR3 amino acids: CASSSRGPGTEAFF. The CDR3 DNA reads as TGTGCCAGTAGTTCAAGGGGCCCAGGCACTGAAGCTTTCTTT.

The CDR3 sequence is CASSSSRGGLNQPQHF. The CDR3 bases are TGTGCCAGTAGTAGCTCCAGGGGCGGGTTGAATCAGCCCCAGCATTTT. The chain uses TRBV19 and TRBJ1-5, with a weak D call TRBD1 (6 bases). Trimming shortened V by 4 bases and J by 4 bases, and 17 bases separated the two germline ends. The CDR3 consists of 16 residues. Germline V CDR1 and CDR2: LNHDA, SQIVND (reference sequence).

The rearrangement joins TRBV18 to TRBJ2-7, with TRBD1 matching 8 bases. V lost 6 bases, J lost 3 bases, and 10 bases stayed unmatched. The CDR3 extends over 15 amino acids. CDR1 and CDR2 from the germline V gene are KGHSH and LQKENI. The chain's CDR3 is CASSLWGTGNYEQYF. DNA for the CDR3: TGTGCCAGCTCTCTATGGGGGACAGGAAACTACGAGCAGTACTTC.

The chain has TRBV19 and TRBJ2-2, with 7 positions matching TRBD1. CDR1 is LNHDA and CDR2 is SQIVND in the germline V gene (reference sequence). With V trimmed by 10 bases and J by 5 bases, 7 bases remained unmatched. CDR3 length: 13 amino acids. CDR3 bases: TGTGCCATTGGGACAGTTCTGACCGGGGAGCTGTTTTTT. It specifies CAIGTVLTGELFF.

This chain links TRBV5-4 with TRBJ2-1; a possible D gene is TRBD2 (5 bases). Germline assignment: CDR1 SGHNT and CDR2 YYREEE (reference sequence). This CDR3 spans 12 amino acids. Deletions cut 4 bases from V and 7 bases from J, with 9 bases between. DNA of the CDR3: TGTGCCAGCAGCGACCTAGCAAATGAGCAGTTCTTC. The encoded protein is CASSDLANEQFF. Drawing the rest from reference TRBV5-4 and TRBJ2-1, the complete variable domain is ETGVTQSPTHLIKTRGQQVTLRCSSQSGHNTVSWYQQALGQGPQFIFQYYREEENGRGNFPPRFSGLQFPNYSSELNVNALELDDSALYLCASSDLANEQFFGPGTRLTVL.